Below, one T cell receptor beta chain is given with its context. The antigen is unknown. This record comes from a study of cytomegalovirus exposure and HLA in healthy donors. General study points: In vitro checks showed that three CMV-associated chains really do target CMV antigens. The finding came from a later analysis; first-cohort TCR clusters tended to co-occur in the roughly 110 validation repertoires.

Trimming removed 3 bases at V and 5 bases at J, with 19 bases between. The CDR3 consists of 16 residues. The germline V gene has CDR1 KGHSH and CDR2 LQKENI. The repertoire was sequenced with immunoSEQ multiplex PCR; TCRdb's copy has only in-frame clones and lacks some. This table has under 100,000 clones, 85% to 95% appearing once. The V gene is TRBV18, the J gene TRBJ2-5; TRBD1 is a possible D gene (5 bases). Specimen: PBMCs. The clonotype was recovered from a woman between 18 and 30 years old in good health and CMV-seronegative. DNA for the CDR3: TGTGCCAGCTCACCGCGTGGGCAGGGTGTCTTGGAGACCCAGTACTTC. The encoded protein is CASSPRGQGVLETQYF.